These 10 T cell receptor beta chains share one sample of origin, sequenced in a study of blood T cell repertoires in COVID-19. TCRdb's copy holds only in-frame clones and misses some; the assay was immunoSEQ multiplex PCR. Counted here are around 450,000 clones, around 90% occurring once; the ten biggest clones make up around 0.64%. Sequenced input: PBMCs or T cells enriched from blood (not recorded which). The receptors here all came from a woman in her late teens or twenties who had recovered from COVID-19.

This clone has only one observation. This rearrangement joins TRBV19 to TRBJ2-1, with a possible D match to TRBD1 (5 bases). Trimming left V 4 bases short and J 9 bases short, with 13 bases between. The length of the CDR3 is 13 residues. Germline V CDR1 and CDR2: LNHDA, SQIVND (reference sequence). This chain's CDR3 is CASSTALRGEQFF. In nucleotides, the CDR3 is TGTGCCAGTAGTACCGCCCTAAGGGGTGAGCAGTTCTTC. The full variable domain, with the rest looked up from reference TRBV19 and TRBJ2-1, is DGGITQSPKYLFRKEGQNVTLSCEQNLNHDAMYWYRQDPGQGLRLIYYSQIVNDFQKGDIAEGYSVSREKKESFPLTVTSAQKNPTAFYLCASSTALRGEQFFGPGTRLTVL.

The chain links TRBV28 to TRBJ1-1, with a possible D match to TRBD1 (6 bases). The V end was cut by 5 bases, the J end by 1 base, with 17 bases between. CDR3 length: 16 residues. The germline CDR1 and CDR2 sequences are MDHEN and SYDVKM. The CDR3 is CASSLLQQGSNTEAFF. DNA of the CDR3: TGTGCCAGCAGTCTACTCCAACAGGGCTCGAACACTGAAGCTTTCTTT.

V usage is TRBV5-6 and J usage is TRBJ2-2; 10 bases line up with TRBD1. Germline trimming cut 4 bases from V and 7 bases from J; bases unmatched to any gene: 7. CDR1 SGHDT and CDR2 YYEEEE come from the germline V gene. This CDR3 has 15 amino acids. CDR3 sequence (DNA): TGTGCCAGCAGCCGCCGGGACAGGGGTGGCGGGGAGCTGTTTTTT. Translation: CASSRRDRGGGELFF.

The chain uses TRBV3-1 (or the pseudogene TRBV3-2) and TRBJ1-2; TRBD1 matches 10 bases. Trimming took 1 base from V and 2 from J; bases not matched to a gene: 4. Germline loops: CDR1 LGHDT, CDR2 YNNKEL (reference sequence). The CDR3 spans 16 residues. The DNA for the CDR3 is TGTGCCAGCAGCCAAGCACCGGGACAGGGGAACTATGGCTACACCTTC. It is translated as CASSQAPGQGNYGYTF.

The chain links TRBV4-1 to TRBJ1-2; D perhaps matches TRBD1 (6 bases). The germline V gene has CDR1 MGHRA and CDR2 YSYEKL. This CDR3 spans 14 amino acids. V shed 0 bases and J shed 5 bases, with 10 bases lying between them. The CDR3 here is CASSQEQGGYGYTF. The CDR3 region has the DNA TGCGCCAGCAGCCAAGAACAGGGTGGGTATGGCTACACCTTC.

The chain links TRBV2 to TRBJ1-2; the match to TRBD1 covers 8 bases. The CDR3 consists of 14 residues. CDR1 is SNHLY and CDR2 is FYNNEI in the germline V gene. J was trimmed by 3 bases and V by 6 bases; bases with no gene match: 6. This CDR3 is CASRSPGQDYGYTF. The CDR3 region has the DNA TGTGCCAGCAGGTCACCGGGACAGGACTATGGCTACACCTTC.

The chain combines TRBV19 with TRBJ1-5; no clear D gene. The CDR3 has 14 residues. Trimming removed 6 bases from V and 3 bases from J, with 12 bases in between. Germline V gene lookup returns CDR1 LNHDA and CDR2 SQIVND (reference sequence). In DNA, the CDR3 is TGTGCCAGTAGGCCCCGAGGGTACAATCAGCCCCAGCATTTT. Amino acid sequence: CASRPRGYNQPQHF. Combining the CDR3 with reference TRBV19 and TRBJ1-5 gives the whole variable domain DGGITQSPKYLFRKEGQNVTLSCEQNLNHDAMYWYRQDPGQGLRLIYYSQIVNDFQKGDIAEGYSVSREKKESFPLTVTSAQKNPTAFYLCASRPRGYNQPQHFGDGTRLSIL.

The chain uses TRBV2 and TRBJ2-1, with 8 bases lining up with TRBD2. The CDR3 extends over 16 amino acids. The V and J ends lost 3 bases and 5 bases, in that order; junction bases with no gene match: 9. The germline V gene encodes CDR1 SNHLY and CDR2 FYNNEI. The CDR3 sequence: CASSEDGGDPDNEQFF. The CDR3 bases are TGTGCCAGCAGTGAGGACGGGGGGGATCCAGACAATGAGCAGTTCTTC. Using reference TRBV2 and TRBJ2-1 for the parts outside the CDR3, the full variable domain is EPEVTQTPSHQVTQMGQEVILRCVPISNHLYFYWYRQILGQKVEFLVSFYNNEISEKSEIFDDQFSVERPDGSNFTLKIRSTKLEDSAMYFCASSEDGGDPDNEQFFGPGTRLTVL.

The chain couples TRBV18 to TRBJ2-6; possible D gene TRBD2, 6 bases. CDR3 length equals 16 residues. Per the germline V gene, CDR1 is KGHSH and CDR2 is LQKENI. V was cut by 3 bases and J by 1 base, with 10 bases left in between. The DNA of the CDR3 is TGTGCCAGCTCACCCCTTGGGGGGTCTGGGGCCAACGTCCTGACTTTC. It encodes CASSPLGGSGANVLTF.

V and J are TRBV30 and TRBJ1-6; D gene unclear. The CDR3 sequence is 12 residues long. The V end was cut by 3 bases, the J end by 8 bases, with 8 bases between. Germline V CDR1 and CDR2: GTSNPN, SVGIG (reference sequence). The DNA for the CDR3 is TGTGCCTGGAGCACGGTGGATTCACCCCTCCACTTT. Protein sequence: CAWSTVDSPLHF.